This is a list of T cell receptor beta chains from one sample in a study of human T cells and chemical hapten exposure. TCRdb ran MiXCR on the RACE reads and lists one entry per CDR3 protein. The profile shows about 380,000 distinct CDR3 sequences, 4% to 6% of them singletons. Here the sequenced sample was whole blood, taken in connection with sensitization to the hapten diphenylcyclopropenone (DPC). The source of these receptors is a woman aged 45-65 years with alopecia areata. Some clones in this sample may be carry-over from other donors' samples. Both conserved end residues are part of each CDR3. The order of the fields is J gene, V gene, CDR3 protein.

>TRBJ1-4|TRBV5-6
CASSLAATAHEKLFF
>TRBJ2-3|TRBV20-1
CSAKDTGPSTDTQYF
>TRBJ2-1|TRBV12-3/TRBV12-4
CASRRSEEQFF
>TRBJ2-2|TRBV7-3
CASSLKQGATGELFF
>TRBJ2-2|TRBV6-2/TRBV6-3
CASRPDNTGELFF
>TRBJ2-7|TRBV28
CASSGGGGYSYEQYF
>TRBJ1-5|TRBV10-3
CAISESGEPQHF
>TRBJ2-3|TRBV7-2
CASSLGRRFSTDTQYF
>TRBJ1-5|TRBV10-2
CASSPQGKPQHF
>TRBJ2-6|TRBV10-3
CAISEEVYGANVLTF
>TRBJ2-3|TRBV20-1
CSARDPTLAGVTDTQYF
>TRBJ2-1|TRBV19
CASSMAWERYNEQFF
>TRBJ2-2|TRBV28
CASSPALAGVTGELFF
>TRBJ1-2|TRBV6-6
CASLDYGYTF
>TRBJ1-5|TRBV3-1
CASSKLGSNQPQHF
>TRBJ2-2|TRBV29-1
CSVPGTSVTGELFF
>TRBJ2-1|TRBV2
CASKEGAPSYNEQFF
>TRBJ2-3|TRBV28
CASSPPWASTDTQYF
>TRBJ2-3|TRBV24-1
CATSDFAAGRDTQYF
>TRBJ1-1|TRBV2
CASSAPPINRVGWYGTEAFF
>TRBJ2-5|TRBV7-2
CASSFGGPEETQYF
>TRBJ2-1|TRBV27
CASTRSSYNEQFF
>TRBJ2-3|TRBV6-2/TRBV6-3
CASSHREVTDTQYF
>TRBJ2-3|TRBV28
CASSLLAGGPLYTQYF